A selection of T cell receptor beta chains follows, all from one sample in a study of blood T cell repertoires in COVID-19. Using immunoSEQ multiplex PCR, the repertoire was profiled, and TCRdb retains in-frame clones only, with some absent. Among 250,000 to 300,000 clones listed, about four fifths were seen once. Material for sequencing was peripheral blood. These receptors were obtained from a woman aged 55-70 years with active or convalescent COVID-19. CDR3s include the opening cysteine and the closing phenylalanine or tryptophan. The order of the fields is D gene, J gene, V gene, clone size, CDR3 DNA, CDR3 protein. D genes are given only for firm matches. Some rows have no size entry. The others give once, few or many, or a class for an expanded clone.

D: NA; J: TRBJ1-4; V: TRBV6-1; size: many; DNA: TGTGCCAGCAGTGAAAGACAGTTTAAAGGAGTTAATGAAAAACTGTTTTTT; CDR3: CASSERQFKGVNEKLFF
D: NA; J: TRBJ1-4; V: TRBV29-1; size: once; DNA: TGCAGCGTTGAAGAGGACTTTAACGAAAAACTGTTTTTT; CDR3: CSVEEDFNEKLFF
D: NA; J: TRBJ1-5; V: TRBV6-1; size: NA; DNA: TGTGCCAGCAGTGAAATCCACTATGATCAGCCCCAGCATTTT; CDR3: CASSEIHYDQPQHF
D: NA; J: TRBJ2-5; V: TRBV7-2; size: once; DNA: TGTGCCAGCAGCTTAACCGGAGGAGAGACCCAGTACTTC; CDR3: CASSLTGGETQYF
D: NA; J: TRBJ1-5; V: TRBV30; size: NA; DNA: TGTGCCTGGAGTCCCGGACTGAGGCAGCATTTT; CDR3: CAWSPGLRQHF
D: NA; J: TRBJ1-2; V: TRBV12-3/TRBV12-4; size: NA; DNA: TGTGCCAGCAGTTTATGGGGGCATGGCTACACCTTC; CDR3: CASSLWGHGYTF
D: TRBD2; J: TRBJ2-5; V: TRBV16; size: NA; DNA: TGTGCCAGCAGCCCCCTAGGACCGGGGGGTCGGGAGACCCAGTACTTC; CDR3: CASSPLGPGGRETQYF
D: TRBD1; J: TRBJ2-5; V: TRBV2; size: NA; DNA: TGTGCCAGCGCTCGGGACAGGGAAGAGGGCCAGTACTTC; CDR3: CASARDREEGQYF
D: NA; J: TRBJ1-5; V: TRBV2; size: NA; DNA: TGTGCCAGCAGCGCCGATCATACCAGGGGCCCCAATTTGAGTAATCAGCCCCAGCATTTT; CDR3: CASSADHTRGPNLSNQPQHF
D: NA; J: TRBJ2-1; V: TRBV2; size: NA; DNA: TGTGCCAGCAACTATGAGCAGTTCTTC; CDR3: CASNYEQFF
D: TRBD2; J: TRBJ2-2; V: TRBV4-2; size: many; DNA: TGTGCCAGCAGCCAAGTGGTGCCTAGCGGGGGCGCGAACACCGGGGAGCTGTTTTTT; CDR3: CASSQVVPSGGANTGELFF
D: NA; J: TRBJ2-1; V: TRBV18; size: NA; DNA: TGTGCCAGCTCCCCACCGGAGTGGCAAGCCCTCTCCTACAATGAGCAGTTCTTC; CDR3: CASSPPEWQALSYNEQFF
D: NA; J: TRBJ1-2; V: TRBV10-2; size: NA; DNA: TGCGCCAGCAGTGAGGCGGGATATGGCTACACCTTC; CDR3: CASSEAGYGYTF
D: NA; J: TRBJ1-1; V: TRBV9; size: NA; DNA: TGTGCCAGCAGCGCCCAACAGGGATACGCTGAAGCTTTCTTT; CDR3: CASSAQQGYAEAFF
D: NA; J: TRBJ1-3; V: TRBV6-1; size: NA; DNA: TGTGCCAGCAGTGAAGCGCGCTACAGCCCTGGAAACACCATATATTTT; CDR3: CASSEARYSPGNTIYF
D: NA; J: TRBJ2-2; V: TRBV9; size: NA; DNA: TGTGCCAGCAGCCCCTACACCGGGGAGCTGTTTTTT; CDR3: CASSPYTGELFF
D: TRBD2; J: TRBJ2-1; V: TRBV7-9; size: NA; DNA: TGTGCCAGCAGCTTTGCGGGGGGCGTCAATGAGCAGTTCTTC; CDR3: CASSFAGGVNEQFF
D: NA; J: TRBJ1-1; V: TRBV7-6; size: NA; DNA: TGTGCCAGCAGCTTAGAGATTCGGGGTTCGAACTTCGACACTGAAGCTTTCTTT; CDR3: CASSLEIRGSNFDTEAFF